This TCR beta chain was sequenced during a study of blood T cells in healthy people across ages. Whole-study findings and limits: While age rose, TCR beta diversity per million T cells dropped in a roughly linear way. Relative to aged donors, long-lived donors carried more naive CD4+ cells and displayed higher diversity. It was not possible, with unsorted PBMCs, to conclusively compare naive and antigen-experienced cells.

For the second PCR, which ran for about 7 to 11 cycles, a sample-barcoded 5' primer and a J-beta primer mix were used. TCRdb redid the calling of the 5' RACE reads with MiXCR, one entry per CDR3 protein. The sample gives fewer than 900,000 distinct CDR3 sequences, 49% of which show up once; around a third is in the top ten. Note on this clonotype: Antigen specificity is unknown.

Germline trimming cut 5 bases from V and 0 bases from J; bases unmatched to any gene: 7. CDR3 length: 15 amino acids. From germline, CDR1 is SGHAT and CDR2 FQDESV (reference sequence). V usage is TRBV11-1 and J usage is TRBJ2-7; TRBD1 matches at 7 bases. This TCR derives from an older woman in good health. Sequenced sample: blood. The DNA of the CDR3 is TGTGCCAGCAGCCCGAACCGGGACAGCTCCTACGAGCAGTACTTC. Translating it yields CASSPNRDSSYEQYF.